This TCR beta chain is from a study of cytomegalovirus exposure and HLA in healthy donors. Study-wide findings and caveats: In a later analysis, V- and J-gene trimming of beta chains associated with a DCLRE1C missense variant, replicated independently. Immune exposure information comprised only CMV serostatus.

Regarding this clone: Its specificity is unknown.

PCR was performed using 60 Vbeta and 13 Jbeta primers. The protocol was immunoSEQ multiplex PCR, while the TCRdb copy is restricted to in-frame clones and leaves out a portion. The data hold about 110,000 clones, with 65% to 85% observed a single time. This CDR3 contains 18 residues. V shed 5 bases, J shed 0 bases, and the junction held 8 bases outside the gene matches. CDR1 SNHLY and CDR2 FYNNEI come from the germline V gene. The chain recombines TRBV2 with TRBJ2-1; 12 bases are a match to TRBD2. The specimen was PBMCs. This TCR came from a man younger than 40 in good health and CMV-seronegative. In nucleotides, the CDR3 is TGTGCCAGCAGTCCGGCCCCACTAGCGGGGGGCTCCTACAATGAGCAGTTCTTC. Translating it yields CASSPAPLAGGSYNEQFF.